Presented here are 9 T cell receptor beta chains from one specimen sequenced in a study of beta chain features in type 1 diabetes. Study results and limitations: TCRB CDR3 length was moderately but significantly reduced in all four CD4+ subsets of Type 1 diabetes patients.

Their cognate antigens are unknown. The study reverse transcribed the entire isolated RNA, so it sequenced expressed TCRB transcripts. This table comes from immunoSEQ multiplex PCR, and its TCRdb copy is limited to in-frame clones, with some not included. The table has 600,000 to 700,000 clones, about an eighth seen once. The specimen sequenced was naive CD4+ T cells from blood. These receptors originate from a man aged 18 to 30 with type 1 diabetes.

This clone was detected a few times. This chain connects TRBV27 to TRBJ1-4, with TRBD1 matching 8 bases. With V trimmed by 6 bases and J by 4 bases, 4 bases remained unmatched. Germline V gene data show CDR1 as MNHEY and CDR2 as SMNVEV (reference sequence). The CDR3 totals 14 residues. CDR3 sequence (DNA): TGTGCCAGCAGCAGGACAGGGTATAATGAAAAACTGTTTTTT. Translated, it gives CASSRTGYNEKLFF.

This clone occurred a few times. The chain has TRBV30 and TRBJ1-1; D is possibly TRBD1 (5 bases). Germline-derived CDR1 and CDR2 are GTSNPN and SVGIG (reference sequence). V was cut by 4 bases and J by 3 bases, with 12 bases left in between. This CDR3 has 13 residues. Here the CDR3 reads CAWMYLGDTEAFF. CDR3 in DNA: TGTGCCTGGATGTATTTGGGGGACACTGAAGCTTTCTTT.

The rearrangement joins TRBV19 to TRBJ2-6; a weak D match, TRBD1 (5 bases). V lost 4 bases and J lost 2, with 6 bases in between. This CDR3 has 14 residues. CDR1 and CDR2 (germline): LNHDA, SQIVND (reference sequence). The CDR3 DNA sequence: TGTGCCAGTAGTACAGGGACTGGGGCCAACGTCCTGACTTTC. Protein sequence: CASSTGTGANVLTF.

CDR3 in amino acids: CAWSVRGMGNQPQHF. CDR3 sequence (DNA): TGTGCCTGGAGTGTACGGGGTATGGGCAATCAGCCCCAGCATTTT. The rearrangement joins TRBV30 to TRBJ1-5; D gene ambiguous. With 0 bases removed from V and 2 bases from J, the gap between germline ends came to 11 bases. Germline V gene sequence: CDR1 GTSNPN, CDR2 SVGIG (reference sequence). The CDR3 consists of 15 residues.

This clone came up many times. The V and J genes are TRBV23-1 and TRBJ2-3; D is possibly TRBD1 (6 bases). TRBV23-1 is an ORF for which the function is uncertain. The germline V and J ends were trimmed by 5 bases and 0 bases, with 12 bases remaining between them. The CDR3 is 15 residues long. The CDR3 here is CASSRWGPSTDTQYF. The CDR3 DNA reads as TGCGCCAGCAGTAGGTGGGGGCCAAGCACAGATACGCAGTATTTT.

The chain uses TRBV7-9 and TRBJ2-7; the match to TRBD1 covers 10 bases. Trimming took 2 bases from V and 5 from J; bases not matched to a gene: 3. The CDR3 covers 14 residues. CDR1 is SEHNR, CDR2 FQNEAQ, per germline (reference sequence). The CDR3 DNA follows: TGTGCCAGCAGCTTATCCGGGACAGGGGACGAGCAGTACTTC. Amino acid sequence: CASSLSGTGDEQYF.

This clone was seen a handful of times. In the same sample, other DNA sequences code for this CDR3. V gene TRBV10-3 combines with J gene TRBJ2-3; 7 nucleotides match TRBD1. V shed 6 bases, J shed 3 bases, and the junction held 3 bases outside the gene matches. Germline assignment: CDR1 ENHRY and CDR2 SYGVKD. There are 13 residues in the CDR3. CDR3 region: CAIRDRETDTQYF. The CDR3 DNA follows: TGTGCCATCAGAGACAGGGAGACAGATACGCAGTATTTT.

This clone was counted a few times. The chain combines TRBV13 with TRBJ2-7, with unresolved D. Germline V gene lookup returns CDR1 PRHDT and CDR2 FYEKMQ (reference sequence). V lost 3 bases to trimming and J lost 3 bases, with 15 bases between them. This CDR3 has 15 residues. This CDR3 reads CASSFHKRASYEQYF. For the CDR3, the DNA is TGTGCCAGCAGCTTCCACAAACGAGCCAGCTACGAGCAGTACTTC.

The V and J genes are TRBV2 and TRBJ1-5; D is possibly TRBD1 (5 bases). CDR1 and CDR2 (germline): SNHLY, FYNNEI. The CDR3 is made up of 13 amino acids. Deletions cut 6 bases from V and 5 bases from J, with 11 bases between. The CDR3 bases are TGTGCCAGCAGCCTCGGGACGGATCAGCCCCAGCATTTT. This encodes CASSLGTDQPQHF. The entire variable domain, with the rest obtained from reference TRBV2 and TRBJ1-5, is as follows: EPEVTQTPSHQVTQMGQEVILRCVPISNHLYFYWYRQILGQKVEFLVSFYNNEISEKSEIFDDQFSVERPDGSNFTLKIRSTKLEDSAMYFCASSLGTDQPQHFGDGTRLSIL.